These 26 T cell receptor beta chains were all obtained from the same sample, sequenced in a study of glioma-infiltrating T cells. Amplification of TCR alpha and beta CDR3 regions from RNA used iRepertoire nested multiplex PCR. TCRdb reanalysed the multiplex PCR reads using MiXCR and keeps one entry per CDR3 protein. The table records approximately 90,000 distinct CDR3 sequences, roughly 23% of them present only once. Sequencing input: glioma tissue, nonneoplastic brain tissue, or PBMCs (not recorded which). The origin of the receptors is a human donor with low-grade glioma or glioblastoma, undergoing nonglioma brain surgery, or in good health (not recorded which).

The chain recombines TRBV7-2 with TRBJ2-1, with D perhaps matching TRBD1 (5 bases). CDR3 length equals 13 residues. Germline V gene lookup returns CDR1 SGHTA and CDR2 FQGNSA. V was shortened by 3 bases and J by 12 bases, with 15 bases between the two germline ends. CDR3 sequence reads: CASSLDLGAGQFF. In nucleotides, the CDR3 is TGTGCCAGCAGCTTGGATCTAGGGGCTGGGCAGTTCTTC.

The table lists this clonotype with many counts. This chain joins TRBV2 and TRBJ1-1; D call uncertain. CDR1 is SNHLY, CDR2 FYNNEI, per germline. V was clipped by 0 bases and J by 11 bases, with 10 bases between them. The CDR3 spans 12 residues. The chain's CDR3 is CASSEAGREAFF. Written as DNA, the CDR3 is TGTGCCAGCAGTGAAGCGGGGAGGGAGGCTTTCTTT.

The table lists this clonotype with many counts. The V gene is TRBV3-1, the J gene TRBJ2-3; D remains ambiguous. Germline values: CDR1 LGHDT, CDR2 YNNKEL (reference sequence). The CDR3 length is 15 residues. Trimming pared 2 bases from V and 2 bases from J, leaving 11 bases between. In nucleotides, the CDR3 is TGTGCCAGCAGCCAACTGTACAAGAACACAGATACGCAGTATTTT. It specifies CASSQLYKNTDTQYF.

This clonotype was seen at least ten times. This chain links TRBV27 with TRBJ1-5, with 8 bases matching TRBD1. There are 17 residues in the CDR3. Per the germline V gene, CDR1 is MNHEY and CDR2 is SMNVEV (reference sequence). V lost 4 bases and J lost 0; bases outside the gene matches: 8. CDR3 in amino acids: CASSSQNRGGSNQPQHF. CDR3 nucleotide sequence: TGTGCCAGCAGTTCACAAAACAGGGGGGGTAGCAATCAGCCCCAGCATTTT.

Turning to this clonotype: Sequence at one end of the junction differs from germline and may be a read error. The V gene is TRBV7-9, the J gene TRBJ2-1, with TRBD2 as a possible D gene (7 bases). The CDR3 totals 16 residues. Germline V gene data show CDR1 as SEHNR and CDR2 as FQNEAQ (reference sequence). The CDR3 reads CASSMRGLKLYHEQFF. The CDR3 DNA reads as TGTGCCAGCAGCATGCGGGGGCTCAAGCTCTACCATGAGCAGTTCTTC. The whole variable domain, remainder taken from reference TRBV7-9 and TRBJ2-1, is DTGVSQNPRHKITKRGQNVTFRCDPISEHNRLYWYRQTLGQGPEFLTYFQNEAQLEKSRLLSDRFSAERPKGSFSTLEIQRTEQGDSAMYLCASSMRGLKLYHEQFFGPGTRLTVL.

This clonotype was detected many times. V is TRBV14 and J is TRBJ1-1, with D unclear. V shed 4 bases and J shed 0 bases, with 6 bases lying between them. The germline V gene has CDR1 SGHDN and CDR2 FVKESK. The CDR3 has 13 residues. CDR3 protein: CASSPSLNTEAFF. The CDR3 region has the DNA TGTGCCAGCAGCCCCTCGCTGAACACTGAAGCTTTCTTT.

This clonotype was counted many times. The rearrangement uses TRBV27 and TRBJ2-1, with 7 nucleotides matching TRBD1. The germline V gene has CDR1 MNHEY and CDR2 SMNVEV (reference sequence). This CDR3 contains 16 residues. Unmatched junction bases numbered 11, after V lost 5 bases and J lost 4 bases. As DNA, the CDR3 is TGTGCCAGCAGTCGGGACAGAAAGCGGAGATACAATGAGCAGTTCTTC. This encodes CASSRDRKRRYNEQFF.

This clonotype came up once. Possible read error: a much larger clone is one base away. The chain recombines TRBV6-6 with TRBJ2-2, with 8 bases identical to TRBD1. This CDR3 is built from 15 residues. Germline CDR1 and CDR2: MNHNY and SVGAGI (reference sequence). CDR3 nucleotide sequence: TGTGCCAGCAGTTATGGACAGGGAGACACCGGGAAGCTGTTTTTT. Encoded protein: CASSYGQGDTGKLFF.

This clonotype has only a few counts. The CDR3 coding sequence is TGTGCCAGCAGCTTAGCGGCAGTAAGCACAGATACGCAGTATTTT. As protein: CASSLAAVSTDTQYF. The rearrangement uses TRBV7-8 and TRBJ2-3; D gene unclear. The germline V and J ends were trimmed by 0 bases and 0 bases, with 7 bases remaining between them. The CDR3 is 15 residues long. Per germline, CDR1 SGHVS and CDR2 FQNEAQ.

This clonotype was counted many times. The CDR3 here is CASTRRGGLNTEAFF. As DNA, the CDR3 is TGTGCCAGCACCCGACGTGGAGGCTTGAACACTGAAGCTTTCTTT. The V call is TRBV7-8, the J call TRBJ1-1; D not resolved. The germline CDR1 and CDR2 sequences are SGHVS and FQNEAQ. The CDR3 runs to 15 residues. The V end lost 7 bases, the J end lost 0 bases, and 15 bases lay between the germline ends.

This clonotype was detected many times. The V call is TRBV20-1, the J call TRBJ1-5, with D perhaps TRBD1 (5 bases). CDR1 and CDR2 from the germline V gene are DFQATT and SNEGSKA (reference sequence). V was pared by 1 base and J by 3 bases, with 13 bases between. The CDR3 loop spans 15 amino acids. The CDR3 is CSARGGSGTNQPQHF. CDR3 DNA sequence: TGCAGTGCTAGAGGGGGGTCAGGGACCAATCAGCCCCAGCATTTT.

This clonotype was seen only a few times. The chain recombines TRBV12-3 or TRBV12-4 with TRBJ1-2, with D unresolved. V dropped 2 bases and J dropped 8 bases, with 9 bases sitting between them. There are 12 residues in the CDR3. CDR3: CASSLSAGGYTF. In DNA, the CDR3 is TGTGCCAGCAGTTTATCCGCGGGCGGCTACACCTTC.

This clonotype was seen ten or more times. CDR3 residues: CASSQGLDRGYSPLHF. DNA of the CDR3: TGCGCCAGCAGCCAAGGTCTGGACAGGGGATACTCACCCCTCCACTTT. The rearrangement uses TRBV4-1 and TRBJ1-6, with 9 bases aligning to TRBD1. V trimming: 1 base; J trimming: 10 bases; junction bases outside the gene matches: 8. This CDR3 spans 16 amino acids. CDR1 is MGHRA and CDR2 is YSYEKL in the germline V gene.

This clonotype was counted at least ten times. The chain is built from TRBV25-1 and TRBJ1-1; D perhaps matches TRBD1 (5 bases). The CDR3 consists of 12 residues. V was cut by 6 bases and J by 2 bases, with 7 bases left in between. Germline CDR1 and CDR2: MGHDK and SYGVNS. The CDR3 region is CASRRGNTEAFF. CDR3 in DNA: TGTGCCAGCAGGAGGGGAAACACTGAAGCTTTCTTT.

In its sample, this clonotype was seen many times. V is TRBV6-5 and J is TRBJ2-7, with no clear D. This CDR3 contains 15 residues. Germline CDR1 reads MNHEY; CDR2 reads SVGAGI. Trimming cost V 2 bases and J 2 bases, with 13 bases left between them. The CDR3 loop is CASSYLSLGPYEQYF. The CDR3 bases are TGTGCCAGCAGTTACCTGTCGCTAGGACCCTACGAGCAGTACTTC.

This clonotype came up many times. The rearrangement links TRBV4-1 to TRBJ1-2; no clear D. Deletions cut 0 bases from V and 2 bases from J, with 10 bases between. Germline V CDR1 and CDR2: MGHRA, YSYEKL. CDR3 length equals 15 residues. CDR3 sequence reads: CASSQDPHINYGYTF. The DNA of the CDR3 is TGCGCCAGCAGCCAAGATCCCCACATCAACTATGGCTACACCTTC.

This clonotype was counted many times. CDR3 DNA sequence: TGTGCCAGCAGTACAACGTTCAAAAGTTCACCCCTCCACTTT. Translation: CASSTTFKSSPLHF. The V and J genes are TRBV6-1 and TRBJ1-6; D remains ambiguous. The CDR3 is 14 amino acids. The ends were cut back, 5 bases at V and 9 bases at J, with 14 bases in the middle. The germline CDR1 and CDR2 sequences are MNHNS and SASEGT.

This clonotype was counted ten times or more. CDR3 loop: CASSERQARSYGYTF. CDR3 DNA: TGCGCCAGCAGTGAGAGACAGGCCAGATCGTATGGCTACACCTTC. The V and J genes are TRBV10-2 and TRBJ1-2; possible D gene TRBD1, 6 bases. The CDR3 is 15 amino acids. CDR1 is WSHSY and CDR2 is SAAADI in the germline V gene. V was clipped by 2 bases and J by 5 bases, with 15 bases between them.

Details on this clonotype: A much larger clone lies a single base off, so this may be a read error. The chain is built from TRBV20-1 and TRBJ1-1, with 7 bases aligning to TRBD1. The length of the CDR3 is 14 residues. The germline CDR1 and CDR2 sequences are DFQATT and SNEGSKA (reference sequence). The CDR3 DNA is TGCAGCGTTGATCCTACAGGGGTGGACACTGGAGCTTTCTTT. Protein product: CSVDPTGVDTGAFF.

This clonotype was found once. The chain couples TRBV7-8 to TRBJ2-7; weak D call: TRBD1 (6 bases). This CDR3 is 14 amino acids long. Deletions cut 3 bases from V and 3 bases from J, with 12 bases between. Germline CDR1 reads SGHVS; CDR2 reads FQNEAQ. The CDR3 DNA reads TGTGCCAGCAGCTTCCAGGACAGAGACTACGAGCAGTACTTC. This gives the protein CASSFQDRDYEQYF.

In this sample, this clonotype turned up many times. The V gene is TRBV6-5, the J gene TRBJ2-7; D is unresolved. Germline values: CDR1 MNHEY, CDR2 SVGAGI. The CDR3 sequence is 17 residues long. V was cut by 0 bases and J by 3 bases, with 18 bases left in between. CDR3 loop: CASSYSDRAGTRYEQYF. DNA of the CDR3: TGTGCCAGCAGTTACTCGGATAGGGCAGGAACACGCTACGAGCAGTACTTC.

This clonotype was detected ten times or more. The chain has TRBV19 and TRBJ1-5; the D is unclear. Germline V gives CDR1 LNHDA, CDR2 SQIVND (reference sequence). V lost 4 bases to trimming and J lost 7 bases, with 14 bases between them. The CDR3 is made up of 14 amino acids. The CDR3 DNA follows: TGTGCCAGTAGTAGAAGGCCTGACGGGCAGCCCCAGCATTTT. It translates to CASSRRPDGQPQHF.

Points on this clonotype: A clone one base away is much larger, so this may be a read error. The chain is built from TRBV3-1 and TRBJ2-1; unclear D gene. Per the germline V gene, CDR1 is LGHDT and CDR2 is YNNKEL (reference sequence). V dropped 4 bases and J dropped 1 base, with 5 bases sitting between them. There are 13 residues in the CDR3. The CDR3 bases are TGTGCCAGCAGCCGTGCATCCTACAATGAGCAGTTCTTC. Encoded protein: CASSRASYNEQFF.

This clonotype occurred many times. V gene TRBV7-2 combines with J gene TRBJ2-1; 8 bases line up with TRBD2. Unmatched junction bases numbered 10, after V lost 3 bases and J lost 6 bases. The germline gives CDR1 SGHTA, CDR2 FQGNSA. CDR3 size: 16 residues. In DNA form, the CDR3 reads TGTGCCAGCAGCTTGACGGGAGCGGGGGCCTCCAATGAGCAGTTCTTC. Protein product: CASSLTGAGASNEQFF.

This clonotype appeared once. This chain connects TRBV5-4 to TRBJ1-2, with no clear D. The CDR3 loop spans 15 amino acids. Germline V gene sequence: CDR1 SGHNT, CDR2 YYREEE (reference sequence). The germline V and J ends were trimmed by 4 bases and 4 bases, with 17 bases remaining between them. The CDR3 nucleotides read TGTGCCAGCAGCATCCGGGAAATACCTAGCTATGGCTACACCTTC. It translates to CASSIREIPSYGYTF.

This chain joins TRBV20-1 and TRBJ2-3; 8 nucleotides line up with TRBD2. The CDR3 totals 14 residues. Germline CDR1 and CDR2: DFQATT and SNEGSKA (reference sequence). V was clipped by 3 bases and J by 3 bases; unmatched bases: 5. CDR3 sequence reads: CSASIAGLTDTQYF. CDR3 DNA: TGCAGTGCTAGTATAGCGGGGCTTACAGATACGCAGTATTTT.